This T cell receptor beta chain stems from a study of identical twins. The table lists this clonotype with many counts. The antigen is not known. Whole-study results and caveats: For zero-insertion analyses, partial confounding could come from invariant MAIT and iNKT cells. Memory repertoires lacked the insertion deficit that abundant cord blood beta clonotypes showed.

With template switching, a universal primer site was added, and the cDNA carried unique molecular identifiers. TCRdb used MiXCR to reprocess the 5' RACE reads, holding one entry per CDR3 protein. The data show about 570,000 distinct CDR3 sequences, roughly 9.5% seen once. These data were also filed under a second study, of yellow fever vaccine responses in identical twins.

The receptor was isolated from a woman under 30 in good health. The sequenced sample was PBMCs.

The CDR3 nucleotides read TGTGCCAGCAGCCAAATCGCGAACGAGCGGGCCGGTAATGAGCAGTTCTTC. The encoded protein is CASSQIANERAGNEQFF. The V and J genes are TRBV4-2 and TRBJ2-1; D may be TRBD2 (6 bases). The germline V gene encodes CDR1 LGHNA and CDR2 YNFKEQ. The CDR3 consists of 17 residues. Deletions cut 2 bases from V and 7 bases from J, with 21 bases between.